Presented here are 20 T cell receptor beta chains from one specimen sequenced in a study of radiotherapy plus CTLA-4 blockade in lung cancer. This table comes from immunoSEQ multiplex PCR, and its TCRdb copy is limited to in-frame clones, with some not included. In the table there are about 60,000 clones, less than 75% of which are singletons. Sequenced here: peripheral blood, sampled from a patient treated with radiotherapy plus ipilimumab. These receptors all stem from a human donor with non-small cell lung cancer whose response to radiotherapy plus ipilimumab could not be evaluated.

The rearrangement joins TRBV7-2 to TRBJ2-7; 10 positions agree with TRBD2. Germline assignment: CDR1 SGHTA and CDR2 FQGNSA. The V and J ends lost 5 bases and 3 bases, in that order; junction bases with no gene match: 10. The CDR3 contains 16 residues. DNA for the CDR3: TGTGCCAGCAGCCAGGCCATAGCGGGGGGACTCTACGAGCAGTACTTC. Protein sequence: CASSQAIAGGLYEQYF.

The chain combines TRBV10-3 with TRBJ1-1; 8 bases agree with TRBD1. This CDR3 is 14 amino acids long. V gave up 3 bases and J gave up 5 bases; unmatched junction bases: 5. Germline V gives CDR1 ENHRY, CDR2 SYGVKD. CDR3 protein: CAISETGGWTEAFF. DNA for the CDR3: TGTGCCATCAGTGAAACAGGGGGTTGGACTGAAGCTTTCTTT.

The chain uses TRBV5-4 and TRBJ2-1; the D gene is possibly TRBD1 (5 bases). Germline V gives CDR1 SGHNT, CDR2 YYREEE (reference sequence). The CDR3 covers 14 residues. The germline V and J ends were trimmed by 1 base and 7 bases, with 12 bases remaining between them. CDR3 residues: CASSLKTELNEQFF. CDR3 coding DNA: TGTGCCAGCAGCTTGAAGACAGAGCTAAATGAGCAGTTCTTC.

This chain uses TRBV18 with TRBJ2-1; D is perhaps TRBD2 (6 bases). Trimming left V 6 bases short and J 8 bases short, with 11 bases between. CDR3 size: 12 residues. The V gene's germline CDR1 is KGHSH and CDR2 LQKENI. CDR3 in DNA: TGTGCCAGCTCTCCAGGAGGGGATGAGCAGTTCTTC. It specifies CASSPGGDEQFF.

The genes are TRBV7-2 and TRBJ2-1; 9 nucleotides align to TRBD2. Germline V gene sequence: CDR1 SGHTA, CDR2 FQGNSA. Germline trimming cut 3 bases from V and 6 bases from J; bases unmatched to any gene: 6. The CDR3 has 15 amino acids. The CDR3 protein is CASSFTGTSSNEQFF. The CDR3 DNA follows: TGTGCCAGCAGCTTCACCGGGACTAGCAGCAATGAGCAGTTCTTC.

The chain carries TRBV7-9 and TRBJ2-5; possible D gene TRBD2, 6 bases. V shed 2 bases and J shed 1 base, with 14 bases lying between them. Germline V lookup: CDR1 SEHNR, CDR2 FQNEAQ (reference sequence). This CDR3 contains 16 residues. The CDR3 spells CASSLLWGDGQETQYF. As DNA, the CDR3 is TGTGCCAGCAGCTTACTTTGGGGGGACGGCCAAGAGACCCAGTACTTC.

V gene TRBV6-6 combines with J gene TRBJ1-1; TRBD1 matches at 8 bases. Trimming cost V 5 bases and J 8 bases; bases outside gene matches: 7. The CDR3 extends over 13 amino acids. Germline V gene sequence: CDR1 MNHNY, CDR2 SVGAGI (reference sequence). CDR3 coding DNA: TGTGCCAGCAGTAGAGACAGGGGAGGAGAAGCTTTCTTT. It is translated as CASSRDRGGEAFF.

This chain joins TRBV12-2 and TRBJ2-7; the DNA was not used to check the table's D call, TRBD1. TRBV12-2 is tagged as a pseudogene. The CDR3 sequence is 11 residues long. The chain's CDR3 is CASRHSYEQYF. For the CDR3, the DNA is TGTGCAAGTCGCCACTCCTACGAGCAGTACTTC.

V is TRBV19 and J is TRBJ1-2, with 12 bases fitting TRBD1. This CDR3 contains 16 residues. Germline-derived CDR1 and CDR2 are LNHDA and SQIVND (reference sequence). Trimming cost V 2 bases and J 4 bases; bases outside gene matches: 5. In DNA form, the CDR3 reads TGTGCCAGTAGTATATCTGGGACAGGGGGCTCCTATGGCTACACCTTC. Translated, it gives CASSISGTGGSYGYTF.

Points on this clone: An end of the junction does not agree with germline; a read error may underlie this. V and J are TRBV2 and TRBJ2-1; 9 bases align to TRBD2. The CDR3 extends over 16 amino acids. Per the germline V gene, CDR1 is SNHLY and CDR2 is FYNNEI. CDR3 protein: CASRMDLAGANNGQFF. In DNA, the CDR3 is TGTGCCAGCAGGATGGATTTAGCGGGGGCCAACAATGGGCAGTTCTTC.

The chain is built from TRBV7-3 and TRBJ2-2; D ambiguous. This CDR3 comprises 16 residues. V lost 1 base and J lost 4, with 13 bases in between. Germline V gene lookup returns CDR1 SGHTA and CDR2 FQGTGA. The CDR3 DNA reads TGTGCCAGCAGCTTAAACGGCGGAGTGAGCACCGGGGAGCTGTTTTTT. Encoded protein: CASSLNGGVSTGELFF. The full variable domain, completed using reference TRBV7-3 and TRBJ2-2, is GAGVSQTPSNKVTEKGKYVELRCDPISGHTALYWYRQSLGQGPEFLIYFQGTGAADDSGLPNDRFFAVRPEGSVSTLKIQRTERGDSAVYLCASSLNGGVSTGELFFGEGSRLTVL.

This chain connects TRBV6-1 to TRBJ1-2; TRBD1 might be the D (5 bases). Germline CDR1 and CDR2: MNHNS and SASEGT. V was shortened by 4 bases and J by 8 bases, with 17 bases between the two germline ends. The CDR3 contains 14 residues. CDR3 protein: CASSVRQSFDGYTF. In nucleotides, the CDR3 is TGTGCCAGCAGTGTACGACAGAGCTTTGACGGCTACACCTTC.

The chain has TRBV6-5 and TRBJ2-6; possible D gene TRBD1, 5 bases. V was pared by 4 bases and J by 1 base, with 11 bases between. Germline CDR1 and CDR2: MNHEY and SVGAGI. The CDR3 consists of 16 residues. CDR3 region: CASSSWGLSGANVLTF. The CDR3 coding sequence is TGTGCCAGCAGTTCATGGGGCCTTTCTGGGGCCAACGTCCTGACTTTC.

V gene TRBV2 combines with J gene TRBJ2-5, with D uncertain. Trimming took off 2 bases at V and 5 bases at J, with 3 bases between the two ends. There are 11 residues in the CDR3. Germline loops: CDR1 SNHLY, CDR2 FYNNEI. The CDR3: CASSEQETQYF. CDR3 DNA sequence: TGTGCCAGCAGTGAACAGGAGACCCAGTACTTC. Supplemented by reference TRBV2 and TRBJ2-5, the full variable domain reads EPEVTQTPSHQVTQMGQEVILRCVPISNHLYFYWYRQILGQKVEFLVSFYNNEISEKSEIFDDQFSVERPDGSNFTLKIRSTKLEDSAMYFCASSEQETQYFGPGTRLLVL.

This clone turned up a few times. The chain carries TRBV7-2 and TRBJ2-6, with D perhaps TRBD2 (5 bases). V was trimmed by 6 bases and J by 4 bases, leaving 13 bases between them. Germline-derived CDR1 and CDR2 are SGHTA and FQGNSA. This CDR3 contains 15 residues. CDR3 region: CASSPHGGGANVLTF. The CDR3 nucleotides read TGTGCCAGCAGTCCACATGGCGGGGGGGCCAACGTCCTGACTTTC.

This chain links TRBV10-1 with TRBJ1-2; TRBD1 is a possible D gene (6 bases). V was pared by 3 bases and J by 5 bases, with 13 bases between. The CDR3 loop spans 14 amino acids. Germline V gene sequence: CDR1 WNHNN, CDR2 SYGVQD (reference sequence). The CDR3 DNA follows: TGCGCCAGCAGTGATAAGCGGACAGAATATGGCTACACCTTC. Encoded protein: CASSDKRTEYGYTF.

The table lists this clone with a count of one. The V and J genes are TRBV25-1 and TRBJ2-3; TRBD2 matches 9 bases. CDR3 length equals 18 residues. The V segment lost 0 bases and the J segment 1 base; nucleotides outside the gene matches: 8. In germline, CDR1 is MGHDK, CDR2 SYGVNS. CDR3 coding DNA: TGTGCCAGCAGTGAATATCCCCCTTCTAGCGGGGGCACAGATACGCAGTATTTT. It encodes CASSEYPPSSGGTDTQYF. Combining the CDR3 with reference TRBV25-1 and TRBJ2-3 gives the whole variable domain EADIYQTPRYLVIGTGKKITLECSQTMGHDKMYWYQQDPGMELHLIHYSYGVNSTEKGDLSSESTVSRIRTEHFPLTLESARPSHTSQYLCASSEYPPSSGGTDTQYFGPGTRLTVL.

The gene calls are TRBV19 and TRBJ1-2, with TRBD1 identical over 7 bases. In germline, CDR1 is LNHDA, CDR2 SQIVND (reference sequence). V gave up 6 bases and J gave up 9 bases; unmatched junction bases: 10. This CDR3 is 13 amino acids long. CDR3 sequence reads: CASRPDRVNSYTF. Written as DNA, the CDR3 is TGTGCCAGTAGGCCTGACAGGGTGAATAGCTACACCTTC.

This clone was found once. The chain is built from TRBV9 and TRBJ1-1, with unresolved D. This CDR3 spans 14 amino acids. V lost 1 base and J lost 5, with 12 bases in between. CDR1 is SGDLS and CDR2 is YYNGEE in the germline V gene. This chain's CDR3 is CASSVNWEGTEAFF. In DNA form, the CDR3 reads TGTGCCAGCAGCGTAAATTGGGAGGGAACTGAAGCTTTCTTT.

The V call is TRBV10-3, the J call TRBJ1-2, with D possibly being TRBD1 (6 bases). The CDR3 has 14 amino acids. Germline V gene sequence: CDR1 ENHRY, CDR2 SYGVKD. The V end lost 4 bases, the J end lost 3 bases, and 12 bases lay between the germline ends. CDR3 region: CAISVDSGDYGYTF. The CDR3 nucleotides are TGTGCCATCAGTGTGGACAGCGGCGACTATGGCTACACCTTC.